One sample yielded the 20 T cell receptor beta chains listed below, sequenced in a study of T-cell memory formation after mild COVID-19. One entry per CDR3 protein results from TCRdb running MiXCR on the 5' RACE reads. The sample includes roughly 200,000 distinct CDR3 sequences, 20% to 25% seen only once; the top ten take roughly 23%. Sequencing was performed on PBMCs or a T cell subset sorted from them (not recorded which). These receptor sequences come from an adult woman who had mild COVID-19 (a few samples of this study predate the infection). Cell type and time point are not known.

V is TRBV28 and J is TRBJ2-7; 15 nucleotides line up with TRBD2. Per germline, CDR1 MDHEN and CDR2 SYDVKM. The V gene end was trimmed by 6 bases and the J gene end by 7 bases; junction bases not matched to a gene: 13. The CDR3 runs 17 residues. CDR3 in amino acids: CASSFSRGLAGGNEQYF. The CDR3 DNA reads as TGTGCCAGCAGCTTCTCACGCGGACTAGCGGGAGGGAATGAGCAGTACTTC.

This clonotype was observed a few times. The chain joins TRBV2 to TRBJ2-1; 8 nucleotides align to TRBD2. Germline CDR1 is SNHLY and CDR2 is FYNNEI. The CDR3 is 16 amino acids. With V trimmed by 5 bases and J by 4 bases, 10 bases remained unmatched. CDR3 coding DNA: TGTGCCAGCAGTTCACCGGGACTAGTCCCTTACAATGAGCAGTTCTTC. Its protein product is CASSSPGLVPYNEQFF.

This clonotype was detected only a few times. The chain joins TRBV23-1 to TRBJ2-5; 8 nucleotides match TRBD2. TRBV23-1 is an ORF for which the function is uncertain. There are 20 residues in the CDR3. V lost 6 bases to trimming and J lost 3 bases; unmatched junction nucleotides: 24. In nucleotides, the CDR3 is TGCGCCAGCAGCCCACCGGCAGGCGGGAGGATTTCCGAAAAGGAAGAGACCCAGTACTTC. Translated, it gives CASSPPAGGRISEKEETQYF.

The gene calls are TRBV7-2 and TRBJ2-7; a weak D match, TRBD1 (5 bases). Germline-derived CDR1 and CDR2 are SGHTA and FQGNSA. Trimming took 3 bases from V and 2 from J, leaving 14 bases between them. This CDR3 has 15 amino acids. In nucleotides, the CDR3 is TGTGCCAGCAGCTTTGTCCCACAGGCCCCCTACGAGCAGTACTTC. Translation: CASSFVPQAPYEQYF. Based on the CDR3 plus reference TRBV7-2 and TRBJ2-7, the full variable domain is GAGVSQSPSNKVTEKGKDVELRCDPISGHTALYWYRQSLGQGLEFLIYFQGNSAPDKSGLPSDRFSAERTGGSVSTLTIQRTQQEDSAVYLCASSFVPQAPYEQYFGPGTRLTVT.

This chain uses TRBV7-9 with TRBJ2-2; D is ambiguous. V lost 6 bases to trimming and J lost 3 bases, with 11 bases between them. CDR3 length: 14 residues. Germline V CDR1 and CDR2: SEHNR, FQNEAQ (reference sequence). The CDR3 region has the DNA TGTGCCAGCAGTCGAAGCTGGGACACCGGGGAGCTGTTTTTT. Its translation is CASSRSWDTGELFF.

This clonotype was recorded a few times. J is TRBJ2-2 and V is TRBV4-3; 7 bases are a match to TRBD2. CDR3 length: 17 residues. Germline V lookup: CDR1 LGHNA, CDR2 YSLEER. V shed 0 bases and J 3 bases; nucleotides not matched to a gene: 7. The CDR3 nucleotides are TGCGCCAGCAGCCAAGATCGGGCGGGAGAGTACACCGGGGAGCTGTTTTTT. Translating gives CASSQDRAGEYTGELFF.

This clonotype was picked up a small number of times. The V and J genes are TRBV25-1 and TRBJ1-5; TRBD1 is a possible D gene (6 bases). This CDR3 has 18 amino acids. Germline CDR1 reads MGHDK; CDR2 reads SYGVNS. V lost 1 base and J 2 bases, leaving 18 bases between the germline ends. The CDR3 DNA sequence: TGTGCCAGCAGTGAATCGGGGGGGCAGGGGTCGGGCAATCAGCCCCAGCATTTT. Residues: CASSESGGQGSGNQPQHF.

The V and J genes are TRBV7-9 and TRBJ2-1; 7 nucleotides agree with TRBD2. J gave up 0 bases and V 5 bases, and 7 bases lay outside the gene matches. Germline-derived CDR1 and CDR2 are SEHNR and FQNEAQ (reference sequence). This CDR3 has 16 amino acids. The CDR3: CASSPLAVSSYNEQFF. The CDR3 DNA sequence: TGTGCCAGCAGCCCCCTAGCGGTAAGCTCCTACAATGAGCAGTTCTTC.

This rearrangement joins TRBV20-1 to TRBJ2-1; 13 nucleotides align to TRBD2. The CDR3 totals 15 residues. From germline, CDR1 is DFQATT and CDR2 SNEGSKA (reference sequence). V was pared by 5 bases and J by 9 bases, with 10 bases of the junction left unmatched. The CDR3 nucleotides read TGCAGTGCTCACACGACTAGCGGGGGGATTTTTGAGCAGTTCTTC. As protein: CSAHTTSGGIFEQFF.

The sample holds a few counts of this clonotype. This rearrangement joins TRBV20-1 to TRBJ2-7; 13 nucleotides match TRBD2. Trimming cost V 4 bases and J 4 bases; bases outside gene matches: 7. Germline V gene data show CDR1 as DFQATT and CDR2 as SNEGSKA (reference sequence). There are 15 residues in the CDR3. CDR3 residues: CSANGLAGVGYEQYF. CDR3 nucleotides: TGCAGTGCTAACGGACTAGCGGGAGTTGGGTACGAGCAGTACTTC.

This chain joins TRBV24-1 and TRBJ2-3, with 10 bases matching TRBD2. The CDR3 sequence is 17 residues long. Germline loops: CDR1 KGHDR, CDR2 SFDVKD. Trimming cost V 3 bases and J 2 bases; bases outside gene matches: 7. The DNA for the CDR3 is TGTGCCACCAGTGATAGGGATAGCGGGGGGAACACAGATACGCAGTATTTT. This codes for CATSDRDSGGNTDTQYF.

This clonotype has just a few counts. The V and J genes are TRBV7-9 and TRBJ1-1; the match to TRBD1 covers 9 bases. Trimming at V came to 0 bases and at J to 5 bases, leaving 4 bases not matched to a gene. Germline CDR1 SEHNR, CDR2 FQNEAQ (reference sequence). CDR3 size: 15 residues. The chain's CDR3 is CASSLAGQGNTEAFF. The CDR3 DNA reads TGTGCCAGCAGCTTAGCGGGACAGGGAAATACTGAAGCTTTCTTT.

This clonotype was recorded a few times. The V and J genes are TRBV12-3 or TRBV12-4 and TRBJ2-5; no clear D. V gave up 6 bases and J gave up 2 bases, with 13 bases separating them. CDR3 size: 14 residues. The DNA for the CDR3 is TGTGCCAGCAGCCTAAATCCCGGGCAAGAGACCCAGTACTTC. Its translation is CASSLNPGQETQYF.

This rearrangement joins TRBV29-1 to TRBJ2-7, with D unresolved. Germline lookup yields CDR1 SQVTM and CDR2 ANQGSEA. V gave up 2 bases and J gave up 0 bases, with 8 bases separating them. The CDR3 runs 13 residues. The CDR3 DNA reads as TGCAGCGTTGAAAACCCGAGCTCCTACGAGCAGTACTTC. Translating gives CSVENPSSYEQYF.

The CDR3 sequence: CATSDLTDGYTF. The CDR3 nucleotides read TGTGCCACCAGTGATTTAACAGATGGCTACACCTTC. V and J are TRBV24-1 and TRBJ1-2; D is ambiguous. This CDR3 contains 12 residues. CDR1 and CDR2 from the germline V gene are KGHDR and SFDVKD. Trimming took off 1 base at V and 6 bases at J, with 5 bases between the two ends.

This clonotype was observed a few times. J is TRBJ1-1 and V is TRBV9, with a tentative D call TRBD1 (6 bases). Germline CDR1 SGDLS, CDR2 YYNGEE. The V and J ends lost 4 bases and 3 bases respectively, with 16 bases between them. The CDR3 totals 15 residues. CDR3 in amino acids: CASSLTGGGYTEAFF. Here the CDR3 DNA reads TGTGCCAGCAGCTTAACCGGAGGGGGGTACACTGAAGCTTTCTTT.

V and J are TRBV7-9 and TRBJ2-1; D remains unclear. The CDR3 has 12 amino acids. Per germline, CDR1 SEHNR and CDR2 FQNEAQ (reference sequence). Deletions cut 2 bases from V and 7 bases from J, with 6 bases between. CDR3 DNA sequence: TGTGCCAGCAGCTTATCTATGAATGAGCAGTTCTTC. Its translation is CASSLSMNEQFF.

This clonotype was observed a single time. The gene calls are TRBV7-6 and TRBJ2-3; no clear D gene. The germline V and J ends were trimmed by 2 bases and 2 bases, with 8 bases remaining between them. The germline V gene encodes CDR1 SGHVS and CDR2 FNYEAQ. The CDR3 is 14 residues long. The CDR3 sequence: CASSLLEVTDTQYF. The CDR3 DNA is TGTGCCAGCAGCTTATTAGAGGTCACAGATACGCAGTATTTT.

The gene calls are TRBV10-3 and TRBJ2-1; the D gene is possibly TRBD2 (6 bases). Germline-derived CDR1 and CDR2 are ENHRY and SYGVKD. This CDR3 region has 14 residues. Trimming shortened V by 0 bases and J by 6 bases, and 9 bases separated the two germline ends. The CDR3 nucleotides are TGTGCCATCAGTGAGTCGATCGGGGGCAATGAGCAGTTCTTC. The encoded protein is CAISESIGGNEQFF.

This clonotype came up many times. The chain links TRBV20-1 to TRBJ2-1, with a tentative D call TRBD2 (6 bases). Per the germline V gene, CDR1 is DFQATT and CDR2 is SNEGSKA (reference sequence). The V and J ends lost 5 bases and 4 bases respectively, with 12 bases between them. CDR3 length: 13 residues. Here the CDR3 reads CSALAGTYNEQFF. DNA of the CDR3: TGCAGTGCTTTAGCCGGGACTTACAATGAGCAGTTCTTC.